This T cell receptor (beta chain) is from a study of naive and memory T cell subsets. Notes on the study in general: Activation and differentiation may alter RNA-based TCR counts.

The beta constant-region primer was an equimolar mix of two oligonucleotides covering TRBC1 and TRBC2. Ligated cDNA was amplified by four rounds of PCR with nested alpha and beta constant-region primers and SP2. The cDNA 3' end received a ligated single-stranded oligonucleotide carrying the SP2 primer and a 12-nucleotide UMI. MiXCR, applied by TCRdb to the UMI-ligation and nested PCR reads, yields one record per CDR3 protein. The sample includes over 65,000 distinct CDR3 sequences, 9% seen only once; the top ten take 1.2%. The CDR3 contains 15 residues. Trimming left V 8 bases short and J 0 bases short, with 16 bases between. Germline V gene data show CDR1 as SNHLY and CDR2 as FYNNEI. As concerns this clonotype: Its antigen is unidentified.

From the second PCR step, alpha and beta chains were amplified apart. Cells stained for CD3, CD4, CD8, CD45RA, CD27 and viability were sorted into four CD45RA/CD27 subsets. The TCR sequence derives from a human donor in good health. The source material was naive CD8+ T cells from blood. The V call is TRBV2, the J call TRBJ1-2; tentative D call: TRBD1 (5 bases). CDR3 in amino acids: CASLPRQGSNYGYTF. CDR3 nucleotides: TGTGCCAGCCTCCCTAGGCAGGGATCTAACTATGGCTACACCTTC.